The entry below gives a single T cell receptor (beta chain) sequence along with its context. What it binds is unknown. Some clones are missing from TCRdb's copy, which holds only in-frame ones; the method was immunoSEQ multiplex PCR. The sample carries under 20,000 clones, about 93% recorded once. This entry comes from a study of T cells in localized non-small cell lung cancer. Study results and caveats: Median approximately 58 top-100 tumor clones were shared with paired adjacent lung. Longer overall survival associated with higher blood T cell density; shorter survival with higher adjacent-lung clonality.

This CDR3 is built from 14 residues. V gave up 4 bases and J gave up 5 bases, with 14 bases separating them. Germline V gives CDR1 MNHEY, CDR2 SVGAGI. This TCR derives from a male donor at least 60 years old with stage I squamous cell lung carcinoma. The gene calls are TRBV6-5 and TRBJ2-5; D uncertain. This specimen consisted of peripheral blood, obtained before any cancer treatment. CDR3: CASSLMQAGETQYF. DNA for the CDR3: TGTGCCAGCAGTTTGATGCAGGCCGGGGAGACCCAGTACTTC.